The clone carrying this TCR beta chain was picked up a small number of times. The data were obtained in a study of blood T cell repertoires in COVID-19. TCRdb's table, derived via immunoSEQ multiplex PCR, lists solely in-frame clones and lacks some. The table records roughly 400,000 clones, around 87% of them present only once. The V gene's germline CDR1 is MGHRA and CDR2 YSYEKL. Deletions cut 1 base from V and 4 bases from J, with 17 bases between. This CDR3 spans 17 amino acids. Cohort allocation depended upon clinical history that participants reported. Material for sequencing was PBMCs or T cells enriched from blood (not recorded which). The chain employs TRBV4-1 and TRBJ1-5; D is unresolved. The receptor was isolated from a man aged 30 to 39 who had recovered from COVID-19. The CDR3 is CASSQVGLSVSNQPQHF. DNA of the CDR3: TGCGCCAGCAGCCAAGTCGGGTTAAGCGTTTCAAATCAGCCCCAGCATTTT.